This TCR beta chain was sequenced in a study of blood T cell repertoires in COVID-19. CDR3 length: 15 amino acids. Germline V gives CDR1 SGHNT, CDR2 YYREEE (reference sequence). Trimming removed 1 base at V and 0 bases at J, with 11 bases between. Sequencing was performed with immunoSEQ multiplex PCR; in TCRdb, only in-frame clones are kept and a portion is missing. The sample consists of about half a million clones, 70% to 90% of them appearing once. The sample was peripheral blood. The chain recombines TRBV5-4 with TRBJ2-7, with no clear D. This receptor was taken from a human donor in a cohort sampled during active COVID-19. For the CDR3, the DNA is TGTGCCAGCAGCTTGAGTCCATCCAGCTCCTACGAGCAGTACTTC. It is translated as CASSLSPSSSYEQYF.